The rows below give T cell receptor beta chains drawn from one sample of a study of response to subunit inactivated influenza vaccine. TCRdb re-derived calls from the RT-PCR reads in MiXCR, one entry per CDR3 protein. The table lists roughly 760,000 distinct CDR3 sequences, around 20% of them singletons. Sequenced material: PBMCs from blood, taken roughly 5 days after vaccination. The receptors derive from a man in his fifties who received an inactivated influenza vaccine. Each CDR3 is given with its conserved first and last residue. Each record gives: J gene, V gene, clone size, D gene, CDR3 protein, CDR3 DNA. The D gene is left open where the match is weak. Some rows have no size entry. The others give once, few or many, or a class for an expanded clone.

J: TRBJ2-2
V: TRBV7-2
size: -
D: -
CDR3: CASSLDRLYTGELFF
DNA: TGTGCCAGCAGCTTAGACAGGTTATACACCGGGGAGCTGTTTTTT

J: TRBJ1-5
V: TRBV12-3/TRBV12-4
size: many
D: -
CDR3: CASSLEVQPQHF
DNA: TGTGCCAGCAGTTTAGAGGTTCAGCCCCAGCATTTT

J: TRBJ1-2
V: TRBV5-1
size: few
D: -
CDR3: CASRIDGSPYGYTF
DNA: TGCGCCAGCAGGATTGACGGGTCCCCCTATGGCTACACCTTC

J: TRBJ1-5
V: TRBV28
size: few
D: TRBD1
CDR3: CATVDRDGNQPQHF
DNA: TGTGCCACCGTCGACAGGGATGGCAATCAGCCCCAGCATTTT

J: TRBJ2-3
V: TRBV6-2/TRBV6-3
size: few
D: -
CDR3: CASSYPRTGTDTQYF
DNA: TGTGCCAGCAGTTACCCGAGGACAGGCACAGATACGCAGTATTTT

J: TRBJ2-1
V: TRBV6-5
size: many
D: TRBD2
CDR3: CASSAQLAGNGNEQFF
DNA: TGTGCCAGCAGCGCGCAACTAGCGGGGAATGGGAATGAGCAGTTCTTC

J: TRBJ2-3
V: TRBV7-6
size: -
D: TRBD2
CDR3: CASSVIAGPTDTQYF
DNA: TGTGCCAGCAGTGTAATAGCGGGACCTACAGATACGCAGTATTTT

J: TRBJ1-1
V: TRBV7-2
size: few
D: -
CDR3: CASSSTPGYEAFF
DNA: TGTGCCAGCAGCTCCACCCCGGGTTATGAAGCTTTCTTT

J: TRBJ1-1
V: TRBV20-1
size: few
D: -
CDR3: CSARVGNSLTEAFF
DNA: TGCAGTGCTAGAGTTGGTAACAGTTTGACTGAAGCTTTCTTT

J: TRBJ2-1
V: TRBV20-1
size: few
D: -
CDR3: CSARVGGGGDEQFF
DNA: TGCAGTGCTAGAGTGGGGGGAGGAGGTGATGAGCAGTTCTTC

J: TRBJ2-3
V: TRBV24-1
size: -
D: -
CDR3: CATSVGDTQYF
DNA: TGTGCCACCAGTGTTGGAGATACGCAGTATTTT

J: TRBJ2-1
V: TRBV20-1
size: -
D: TRBD2
CDR3: CSAREAGESSYNEQFF
DNA: TGCAGTGCTAGAGAGGCGGGAGAGAGCTCCTACAATGAGCAGTTCTTC

J: TRBJ2-3
V: TRBV7-2
size: -
D: -
CDR3: CASRTTSGRGGFDTQYF
DNA: TGTGCCAGCAGGACAACCAGCGGTAGGGGGGGTTTTGATACGCAGTATTTT

J: TRBJ1-1
V: TRBV5-1
size: few
D: -
CDR3: CASSPYSQVSEAFF
DNA: TGCGCCAGCAGCCCGTACTCACAGGTTTCTGAAGCTTTCTTT

J: TRBJ2-3
V: TRBV9
size: few
D: TRBD2
CDR3: CASSPRLAKDTQYF
DNA: TGTGCCAGCAGCCCACGACTAGCGAAAGATACGCAGTATTTT

J: TRBJ2-7
V: TRBV10-3
size: few
D: TRBD1
CDR3: CAISETGTGGYEQYF
DNA: TGTGCCATCAGTGAGACCGGGACAGGGGGGTACGAGCAGTACTTC

J: TRBJ2-1
V: TRBV10-3
size: many
D: TRBD2
CDR3: CAITPGLAGANEQFF
DNA: TGTGCCATCACCCCTGGACTAGCGGGAGCTAATGAGCAGTTCTTC

J: TRBJ1-3
V: TRBV4-2
size: few
D: TRBD1
CDR3: CASSQDGQGFGNTIYF
DNA: TGTGCCAGCAGCCAAGATGGACAGGGGTTCGGAAACACCATATATTTT

J: TRBJ2-2
V: TRBV6-5
size: -
D: TRBD1
CDR3: CASDRGTGELFF
DNA: TGTGCCAGTGACAGGGGCACCGGGGAGCTGTTTTTT

J: TRBJ2-3
V: TRBV7-9
size: few
D: TRBD2
CDR3: CASSLGGSGVRTDTQYF
DNA: TGTGCCAGCAGCTTAGGTGGAAGCGGGGTCAGGACAGATACGCAGTATTTT

J: TRBJ1-1
V: TRBV5-5
size: many
D: -
CDR3: CASSLQGRTEAFF
DNA: TGTGCCAGCAGCTTGCAGGGTCGGACTGAAGCTTTCTTT

J: TRBJ2-5
V: TRBV5-5
size: -
D: -
CDR3: CASSLRAAQETQYF
DNA: TGTGCCAGCAGCTTGAGGGCAGCTCAAGAGACCCAGTACTTC

J: TRBJ1-4
V: TRBV4-1
size: few
D: -
CDR3: CASSPRWQGGEKLFF
DNA: TGCGCCAGCAGCCCCCGTTGGCAGGGCGGTGAAAAACTGTTTTTT

J: TRBJ2-1
V: TRBV5-1
size: -
D: TRBD1
CDR3: CASSFSGTAYNEQFF
DNA: TGCGCCAGCAGCTTCTCCGGGACAGCCTACAATGAGCAGTTCTTC

J: TRBJ1-1
V: TRBV6-2/TRBV6-3
size: -
D: -
CDR3: CASSLVQGTEAFF
DNA: TGTGCCAGCAGTCTAGTCCAGGGGACTGAAGCTTTCTTT

J: TRBJ2-5
V: TRBV7-2
size: many
D: -
CDR3: CASSLGSSGAETQYF
DNA: TGTGCCAGCAGCTTAGGGTCTTCAGGGGCAGAGACCCAGTACTTC